This TCR beta chain is drawn from a study of PD-1 blockade in classical Hodgkin lymphoma. This CDR3 contains 13 residues. Between the trimmed V and J ends, which lost 2 bases and 2 bases, there was a span of 9 bases. Germline values: CDR1 GTSNPN, CDR2 SVGIG (reference sequence). All patients experienced relapse after autologous stem cell transplantation, and brentuximab vedotin exposure was variable. This clone occurred a few times. Libraries were prepared by immunoSEQ multiplex PCR; TCRdb keeps only in-frame clonotypes and omits some of them. The sample records approximately 27,000 clones, less than 75% being singletons.

The V and J genes are TRBV30 and TRBJ2-5, with D possibly called TRBD1 or TRBD2 (5 bases each). Sequencing was performed on peripheral blood mononuclear cells (PBMCs), taken before the second cycle of nivolumab. The origin of this receptor is a human donor with classical Hodgkin lymphoma. As DNA, the CDR3 is TGTGCCTGGAGTCGAGGGGTACAAGAGACCCAGTACTTC. Translation: CAWSRGVQETQYF.